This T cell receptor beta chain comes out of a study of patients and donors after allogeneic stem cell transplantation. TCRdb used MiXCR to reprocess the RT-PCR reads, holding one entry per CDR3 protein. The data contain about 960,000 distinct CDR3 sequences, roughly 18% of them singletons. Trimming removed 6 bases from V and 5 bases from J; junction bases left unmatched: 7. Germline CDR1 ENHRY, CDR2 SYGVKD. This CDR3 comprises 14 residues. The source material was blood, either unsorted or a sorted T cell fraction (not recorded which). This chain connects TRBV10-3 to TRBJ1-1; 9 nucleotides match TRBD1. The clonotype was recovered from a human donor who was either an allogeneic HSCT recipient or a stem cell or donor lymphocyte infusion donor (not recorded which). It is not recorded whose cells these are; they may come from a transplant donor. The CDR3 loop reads CAISPRTGVTEAFF. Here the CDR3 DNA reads TGTGCCATCAGCCCCCGGACAGGGGTTACTGAAGCTTTCTTT.